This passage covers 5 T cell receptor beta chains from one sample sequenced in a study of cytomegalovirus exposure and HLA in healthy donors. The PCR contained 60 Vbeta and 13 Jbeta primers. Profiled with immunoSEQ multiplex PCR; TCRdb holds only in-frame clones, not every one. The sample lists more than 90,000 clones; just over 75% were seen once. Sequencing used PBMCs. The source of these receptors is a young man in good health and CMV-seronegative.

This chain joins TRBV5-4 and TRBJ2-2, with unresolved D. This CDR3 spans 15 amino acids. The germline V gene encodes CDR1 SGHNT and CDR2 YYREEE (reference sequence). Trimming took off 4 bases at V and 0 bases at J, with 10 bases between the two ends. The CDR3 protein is CASSPRLSNTGELFF. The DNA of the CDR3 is TGTGCCAGCAGCCCGAGGCTTTCGAACACCGGGGAGCTGTTTTTT.

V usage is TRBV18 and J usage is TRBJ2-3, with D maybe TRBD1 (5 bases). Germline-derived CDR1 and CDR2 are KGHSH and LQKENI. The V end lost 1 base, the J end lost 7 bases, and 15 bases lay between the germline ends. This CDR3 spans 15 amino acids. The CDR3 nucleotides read TGTGCCAGCTCACCACAAGGGGTGTCGTTGAATACGCAGTATTTT. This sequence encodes CASSPQGVSLNTQYF.

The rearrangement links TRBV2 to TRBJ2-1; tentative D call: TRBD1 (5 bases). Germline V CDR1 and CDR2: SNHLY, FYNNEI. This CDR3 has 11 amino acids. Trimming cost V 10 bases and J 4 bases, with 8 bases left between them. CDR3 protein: CAIRQYNEQFF. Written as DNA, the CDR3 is TGTGCCATCCGACAGTACAATGAGCAGTTCTTC.

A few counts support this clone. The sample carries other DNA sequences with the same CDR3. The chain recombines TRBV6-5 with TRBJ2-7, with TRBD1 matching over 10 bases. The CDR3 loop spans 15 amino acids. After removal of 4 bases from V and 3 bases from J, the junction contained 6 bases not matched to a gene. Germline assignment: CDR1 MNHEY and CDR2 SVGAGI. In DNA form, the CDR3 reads TGTGCCAGCAGTTCACCGGGACAGGGGATCTACGAGCAGTACGTC. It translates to CASSSPGQGIYEQYV.

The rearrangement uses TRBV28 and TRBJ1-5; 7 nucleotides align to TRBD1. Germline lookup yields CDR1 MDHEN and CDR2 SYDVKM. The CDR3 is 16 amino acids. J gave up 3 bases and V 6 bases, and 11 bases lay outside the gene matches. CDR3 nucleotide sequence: TGTGCCAGCAGAAAACCAACCGGGACAGACAATCAGCCCCAGCATTTT. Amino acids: CASRKPTGTDNQPQHF.